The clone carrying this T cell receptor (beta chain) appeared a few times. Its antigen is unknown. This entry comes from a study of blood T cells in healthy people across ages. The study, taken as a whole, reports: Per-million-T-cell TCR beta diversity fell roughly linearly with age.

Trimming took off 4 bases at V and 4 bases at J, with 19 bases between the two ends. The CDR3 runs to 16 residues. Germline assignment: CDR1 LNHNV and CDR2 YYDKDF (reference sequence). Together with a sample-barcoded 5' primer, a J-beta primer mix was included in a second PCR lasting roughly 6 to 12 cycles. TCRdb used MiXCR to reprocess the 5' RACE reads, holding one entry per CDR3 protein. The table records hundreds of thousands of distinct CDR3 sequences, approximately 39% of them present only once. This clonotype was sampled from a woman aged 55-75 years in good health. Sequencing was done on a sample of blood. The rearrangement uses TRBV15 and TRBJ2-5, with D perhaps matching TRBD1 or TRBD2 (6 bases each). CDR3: CATSTSVRRGAETQYF. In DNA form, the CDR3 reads TGTGCCACCAGCACCTCAGTGAGGAGGGGGGCAGAGACCCAGTACTTC.